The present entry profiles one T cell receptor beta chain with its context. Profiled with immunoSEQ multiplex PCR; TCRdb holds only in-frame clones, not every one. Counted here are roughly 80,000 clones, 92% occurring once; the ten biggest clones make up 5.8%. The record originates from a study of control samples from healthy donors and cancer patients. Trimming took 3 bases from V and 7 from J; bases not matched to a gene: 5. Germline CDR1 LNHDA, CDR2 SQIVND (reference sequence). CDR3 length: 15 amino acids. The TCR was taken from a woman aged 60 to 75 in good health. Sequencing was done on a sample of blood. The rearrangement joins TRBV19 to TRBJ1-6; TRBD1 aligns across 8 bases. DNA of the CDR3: TGTGCCAGTAGTATCCGACAGGGGAGAAATTCACCCCTCCACTTT. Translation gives CASSIRQGRNSPLHF.